The entry below gives a single T cell receptor (beta chain) sequence along with its context. Its antigen remains unidentified. The read comes to an end 3 residues before the CDR3 does, leaving the germline J gene to fill in the end. This entry is derived from a study of TET2 disruption in CD19-targeted CAR T cells. Germline CDR1 SGHTA, CDR2 FQGNSA. The CDR3 contains 17 residues. TCRdb's copy holds only in-frame clones and misses some; the assay was immunoSEQ multiplex PCR. In all, the sample yields about 25,000 clones. Treatment noted: autologous CTL019 cells: CD19 CAR with 4-1BB and CD3 zeta domains. TCR zeta and 4-1BB domains were built into the CD19 CAR. CTL019 was manufactured from peripheral blood T cells obtained by leukapheresis.

The specimen comprised CD8- CAR+ T cells sorted from cultured blood T cells, sampled for CD19 CAR T cell therapy. The subset here: CD8-negative CAR-positive T cells from the infusion product. This chain connects TRBV7-2 to TRBJ1-5; no clear D gene. This TCR derives from a man aged 70 or older with chronic lymphocytic leukemia. The sequenced part of the CDR3 DNA is TGTGCAAGTCGCTTAGCGTCTCTGGTCAGGCTTGGGCAGCCC. Its translation: CASRLASLVRLGQP. The full-length CDR3 reads as CASRLASLVRLGQPQHF. The full variable domain, its missing parts supplied by reference TRBV7-2 and TRBJ1-5, is GAGVSQSPSNKVTEKGKDVELRCDPISGHTALYWYRQSLGQGLEFLIYFQGNSAPDKSGLPSDRFSAERTGGSVSTLTIQRTQQEDSAVYLCASRLASLVRLGQPQHFGDGTRLSIL.